This T cell receptor (beta chain) was captured by sequencing in a study of shared clonotypes between healthy human individuals. Regarding the study as a whole: Naive CD4 clonotype sharing across four donors was 5% to 6%. Naive subsets, compared against memory subsets, generally had larger estimated richness values.

With respect to this clone: As yet, its antigen is unknown.

Selected positively for CCR7 and CD45RO-negative, naive CD8 cells excluded terminally differentiated effector memory CD45RA+ cells. Evenly divided among several immunoSEQ plates was the genomic DNA of each subset. Some clones are missing from TCRdb's copy, which holds only in-frame ones; the method was immunoSEQ multiplex PCR. This table has about 1,800,000 clones, about 95% appearing once. CDR1 and CDR2 (germline): MGHDK, SYGVNS. The CDR3 has 13 residues. The germline V and J ends were trimmed by 9 bases and 3 bases, with 15 bases remaining between them. The source is a man between 18 and 35 years old in good health. This chain connects TRBV25-1 to TRBJ2-7, with D possibly being TRBD2 (5 bases). The specimen sequenced was naive CD8+ T cells sorted from blood. The CDR3 reads CASTLTGNYEQYF. Written as DNA, the CDR3 is TGTGCCAGTACCTTGACGGGGAACTACGAGCAGTACTTC.